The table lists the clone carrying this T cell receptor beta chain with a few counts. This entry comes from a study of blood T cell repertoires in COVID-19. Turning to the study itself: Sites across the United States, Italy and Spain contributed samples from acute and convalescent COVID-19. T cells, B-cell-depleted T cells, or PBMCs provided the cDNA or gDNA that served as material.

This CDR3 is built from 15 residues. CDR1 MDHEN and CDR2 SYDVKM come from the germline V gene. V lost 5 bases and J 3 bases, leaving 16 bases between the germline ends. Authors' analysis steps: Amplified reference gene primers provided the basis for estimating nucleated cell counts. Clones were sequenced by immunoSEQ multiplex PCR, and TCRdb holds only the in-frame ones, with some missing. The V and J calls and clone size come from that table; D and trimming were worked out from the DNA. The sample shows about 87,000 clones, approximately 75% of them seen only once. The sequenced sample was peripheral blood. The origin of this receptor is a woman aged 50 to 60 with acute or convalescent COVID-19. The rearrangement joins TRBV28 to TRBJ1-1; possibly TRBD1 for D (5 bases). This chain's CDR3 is CASSGWGAGDTEAFF. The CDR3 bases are TGTGCCAGCAGTGGTTGGGGCGCTGGGGACACTGAAGCTTTCTTT.